This T cell receptor (beta chain) was captured in a study of blood T cell repertoires in COVID-19 (dated by TCRdb to the early 2020s). Broadly, across the study: Samples from collaborators originated in the United States, Italy and Spain and spanned both the acute and convalescent phases of COVID-19. The material from the prospective study consisted of cDNA or gDNA derived from T cells, B-cell-depleted T cells, or PBMCs. Nearly every sample came with metadata listing a de-identified subject ID, COVID-19 status, age in years and sex. Deeply sampled blood TCRbeta repertoires from subjects exposed to, actively infected with, or recovered from COVID-19 were included in the dataset. Where available, HLA class I and class II types were taken from metadata supplied by the sample provider and were not determined by assay-based typing. The repertoires were made available in a free public database intended to serve as a resource for research on the immune response to SARS-CoV-2. Samples were obtained from the ongoing ImmuneRACE study (first 160 participants) and from 1,200 or so subjects provided by 6 global collaborators.

V drops 0 bases and J drops 6 bases, leaving 9 bases in between. The CDR1 and CDR2 encoded by the germline V gene (reference sequence) are LGHDT and YNNKEL. The CDR3 runs 14 amino acids, cysteine and phenylalanine included. The retained sequence is limited to the CDR3, 42 bases, with the frame set at the first base. Comments on this clone: There is no known antigen for this receptor. No much larger clone exists at a distance of one base, and base qualities are not known.

Whole blood was collected in K2EDTA tubes by collaborating institutions according to the institutions' own protocols. Collaborator samples were shipped for TCRbeta analysis as frozen whole blood, isolated PBMCs, or DNA extracted from either sample type. The immunoSEQ Assay, a bias-controlled multiplex PCR, was used to amplify TCRbeta CDR3 regions from genomic DNA. Concerning the study's data processing: Within the assay, amplification of reference gene primers was used to estimate how many nucleated cells each sample contained. Sequence reads were collapsed and filtered to measure the absolute abundance of every unique TCRbeta CDR3 rearrangement. For each sample, productive Simpson clonality was calculated by taking the square root of Simpson's diversity index across productive rearrangements. Drawn from immuneACCESS, this table holds only the in-frame rearrangements with V and J called that TCRdb kept. Clones are partly lost; checked studies trace under half to an unresolved V gene and leave the rest unexplained. That table supplies the V and J calls and clone size; D and trimming were determined from the DNA. The sample profile shows 40,000 to 60,000 clones; over 80% of them were found once. The ten largest account for 1.5% to 2% of the sample.

Here is what the overall study found, with its caveats: How much clinical and demographic metadata was included differed by source and by participant, and the metadata was provided uncurated.

Specimen: peripheral blood. The receptor was isolated from a man between 45 and 60 years old with acute or convalescent COVID-19. The chain links TRBV3-1 (or the pseudogene TRBV3-2) with TRBJ1-5; the D gene remains uncertain. The nucleotide sequence reads TGTGCCAGCAGCCAAGAACCTGGAGGTCAGCCCCAGCATTTT. It encodes CASSQEPGGQPQHF.